A selection of T cell receptor beta chains follows, all from one sample in a study of blood T cell repertoires in COVID-19. Sequencing was performed with immunoSEQ multiplex PCR; in TCRdb, only in-frame clones are kept and a portion is missing. The table has approximately 300,000 clones, about nine tenths seen once; the top ten hold over 2.5%. Sample: PBMCs or T cells enriched from blood (not recorded which). Receptors were obtained from a young woman who had recovered from COVID-19. The CDR3 runs from the conserved cysteine through the conserved F or W. A D gene is named only where the DNA matches it firmly. Expanded clones are given a class, and other clones once, few, many or no size at all.

J gene,D gene,V gene,clone size,CDR3 DNA,CDR3 protein
TRBJ1-2,TRBD1,TRBV2,.,TGTGCCAGCATGTCCCCTAGGACAGGTTATGATGGCTACACCTTC,CASMSPRTGYDGYTF
TRBJ2-3,.,TRBV12-3/TRBV12-4,.,TGTGCCAGCACCCCGAGGGCAGATACGCAGTATTTT,CASTPRADTQYF
TRBJ2-7,TRBD2,TRBV28,.,TGTGCCAGCAGTCAGACTAGCGGGAGGTACGAGCAGTACTTC,CASSQTSGRYEQYF
TRBJ1-6,.,TRBV10-1,once,TGCGCCAGCAGTGAGTCCACGGGGAATTCACCCCTCCACTTT,CASSESTGNSPLHF
TRBJ2-1,TRBD1,TRBV7-3,.,TGTGCCAGCAGCTTCGGACAGGGCCCCAATGAGCAGTTCTTC,CASSFGQGPNEQFF
TRBJ2-1,TRBD2,TRBV11-2,.,TGTGCCAGCAGCCCCTTAGCGGGAGGTTACAATGAGCAGTTCTTC,CASSPLAGGYNEQFF
TRBJ2-7,TRBD2,TRBV7-2,once,TGTGCCAGCAGCTTAGAAACTAGCGGGACCTACGAGCAGTACTTC,CASSLETSGTYEQYF
TRBJ2-1,TRBD2,TRBV3-1/TRBV3-2,.,TGTGCCAGCAGCCAAGACCGGCTAGCGGGCCCTTCGAATGAGCAGTTCTTC,CASSQDRLAGPSNEQFF
TRBJ1-5,TRBD1,TRBV2,.,TGTGCCAGCTCAGGGGGCAATAATCTTGTGCGCAATCAGCCCCAGCATTTT,CASSGGNNLVRNQPQHF
TRBJ2-7,TRBD1,TRBV7-3,.,TGTGCCAGCAGCTGGACAGGGTCTCCCTACGAGCAGTACTTC,CASSWTGSPYEQYF
TRBJ1-1,.,TRBV4-1,.,TGCGCCAGCAGCCCCGGAGACCCGGCGGGCACTGAAGCTTTCTTT,CASSPGDPAGTEAFF
TRBJ1-1,.,TRBV19,few,TGTGCCAGTAGACACAGGGCTGTGAACACTGAAGCTTTCTTT,CASRHRAVNTEAFF
TRBJ2-2,TRBD1,TRBV27,.,TGTGCCAGCAGTTATGCAGGGGGCTACGGGGAGCTGTTTTTT,CASSYAGGYGELFF
TRBJ2-1,.,TRBV4-1,.,TGCGCCAGCAGCCAAGACCAAGAGGTACATGGTGAGCAGTTCTTC,CASSQDQEVHGEQFF
TRBJ1-1,TRBD1,TRBV5-1,.,TGCGCCAGCCGCAGACAGGGTTCGATTGGTGCTTTCTTT,CASRRQGSIGAFF
TRBJ2-2,TRBD1,TRBV15,few,TGTGCCACCAGCAGAGGACAGGGGGTGAACACCGGGGAGCTGTTTTTT,CATSRGQGVNTGELFF
TRBJ1-3,.,TRBV7-3,.,TGTGCCAGCAGCTTGATGGCCCTGACTGGAAACACCATATATTTT,CASSLMALTGNTIYF
TRBJ1-1,TRBD1,TRBV18,once,TGTGCCAGCTCACTCAGATTCGGGACAGATGACACTGAAGCTTTCTTT,CASSLRFGTDDTEAFF
TRBJ2-7,.,TRBV5-1,few,TGCGCCAGCAGCCCAGGTGGGGGGGCCCCCTACGAGCAGTACTTC,CASSPGGGAPYEQYF
TRBJ2-7,TRBD2,TRBV18,once,TGTGCCAGCTCTTCGGGACTAGCGGTTTACGAGCAGTACTTC,CASSSGLAVYEQYF
TRBJ2-1,.,TRBV6-5,.,TGTGCCAGCACCCGACAGCCGGGAGTGGCTGAGCAGTTCTTC,CASTRQPGVAEQFF
TRBJ2-7,TRBD1,TRBV5-1,.,TGCGCCAGCCAACACACAGGGGGAGACTACGAGCAGTACTTC,CASQHTGGDYEQYF
TRBJ2-7,.,TRBV28,.,TGTGCCAGCAGGGTGTCGACAGGCTTTAGGTCCTACGAGCAGTACTTC,CASRVSTGFRSYEQYF
TRBJ2-2,TRBD2,TRBV2,.,TGTGCCAGCAGCCGCGGTGGGGCTAGCGGGTACACCGGGGAGCTGTTTTTT,CASSRGGASGYTGELFF
TRBJ2-3,.,TRBV28,.,TGTGCCAGCAGTCCAACACGGGGCAGGGGTAGGGCGGATACGCAGTATTTT,CASSPTRGRGRADTQYF
TRBJ2-5,.,TRBV7-2,.,TGTGCCAGCAGCTTAGTATCTAGTTCGGGGTGGGAGACCCAGTACTTC,CASSLVSSSGWETQYF